The sequence of this T cell receptor beta chain was determined in a study of CD8+CD57+ T cells in acquired aplastic anemia. Findings and caveats of the study: Shared by patients and controls, 25 to 35 CD8+ CDR3s were abundant in patients.

For sequencing, patients were chosen who had shown expansion of CD8+CD57+ cells by flow cytometry. Patients had not yet gotten any therapy when their blood was taken for sampling. Profiles of TCR beta VDJ and CDR3 were generated from a genomic DNA template. TCRdb processed the reads anew with MiXCR; each CDR3 protein has one entry. The table shows 150,000 to 200,000 distinct CDR3 sequences, with less than 60% occurring only once. The table lists this clonotype with a few counts. Its antigen is still unknown. This CDR3 contains 13 residues. CDR1 and CDR2 from the germline V gene are SGHTA and FQGNSA. Sequencing was carried out using sorted CD4+, CD8+, or CD8+CD57+ T cells (not recorded which) from PBMCs. The chain couples TRBV7-2 to TRBJ2-7; 10 bases fit TRBD1. The origin of this receptor is a human donor with aplastic anemia. CDR3 DNA sequence: TGTGCATCCGCCCGGGACAGGGGTCGCGAGCAGTACTTC. As protein: CASARDRGREQYF.